Only a few counts were recorded for the clone carrying this T cell receptor beta chain. Molecular barcoding with unique molecular identifiers was used for the TCRbeta library. TCRdb recomputed calls from the PCR reads with MiXCR, one row per CDR3 protein. The sample records about 350,000 distinct CDR3 sequences, about 14% being singletons. Trimming left V 11 bases short and J 3 bases short, with 13 bases between. Germline loops: CDR1 MNHNS, CDR2 SASEGT. This CDR3 has 12 amino acids. The data originate from a study of T-cell reconstitution after alpha-beta-depleted transplantation in children. The chain combines TRBV6-1 with TRBJ1-2; D not resolved. The receptor was derived from a human donor who donated a stem cell graft to a child with Fanconi anemia. The sample consisted of PBMCs, taken from the stem cell graft. CDR3 region: CAALREDYGYTF. The CDR3 coding sequence is TGTGCCGCTCTTCGGGAGGACTATGGCTACACCTTC.